The 7 T cell receptor beta chains in this list originate from one sample, sequenced in a study of T-cell reconstitution after alpha-beta-depleted transplantation in children (TCRdb year 2016). The library was produced with PCR. The sequencer listed for this sample is Illumina HiSeq 2500. Molecular barcoding was employed in the preparation of TCR libraries, with unique molecular identifiers being used to normalize TCRbeta repertoire quantification. TCRdb itself trimmed the public reads at Q25 with fastp, ran MiXCR and retained productive beta chains. Rows are combined by CDR3 protein, so each entry shows the most common genes and DNA. This sample holds roughly 220,000 distinct CDR3 sequences; 8.4% were observed only once. The top ten hold less than 40% of the sample. The label giving this sample's treatment or condition can be read as: allogeneic hematopoietic cell transplantation with graft depleted of TCRalphabeta T cells and CD19 B cells.

The material sequenced was PBMCs, mostly from graft donor cells, taken 360 days after TCRalphabeta/CD19-depleted stem cell transplant. The receptors come from a male patient aged 2-9 years who had a stem cell transplant for acute myeloid leukemia, so the T cells may come from the graft donor.

This clonotype has only a few counts. This chain joins TRBV18 and TRBJ2-5; D is unresolved. V gave up 5 bases and J gave up 9 bases, with 10 bases separating them. The germline V gene has CDR1 KGHSH and CDR2 LQKENI. The CDR3 is 11 residues long. CDR3: CASSKDGAQYF. The CDR3 DNA reads as TGTGCCAGCTCAAAAGACGGAGCCCAGTACTTC.

The chain's CDR3 is CASSFALNNEQFF. DNA of the CDR3: TGTGCCAGCAGCTTTGCATTAAACAATGAGCAGTTCTTC. The V and J genes are TRBV7-2 and TRBJ2-1; no reliable D call. The CDR3 covers 13 residues. V lost 3 bases to trimming and J lost 5 bases, with 8 bases between them. Germline V CDR1 and CDR2: SGHTA, FQGNSA.

This clonotype has just a few counts. This chain joins TRBV7-3 and TRBJ2-2; no clear D. In germline, CDR1 is SGHTA, CDR2 FQGTGA. The CDR3 has 13 residues. Deletions cut 9 bases from V and 7 bases from J, with 15 bases between. The CDR3 loop reads CASREILGGELFF. Written as DNA, the CDR3 is TGTGCCAGTCGAGAAATTTTAGGCGGGGAGCTGTTTTTT.

Comment on this clonotype: A single base separates this from a much larger clone, so it may be a read error. Since the CDR3 does not end with the conserved phenylalanine or tryptophan, this likely comes from a read error. The genes are TRBV12-3 or TRBV12-4 and TRBJ2-2; 8 bases match TRBD2. The CDR3 consists of 17 residues. V was clipped by 4 bases and J by 6 bases; unmatched bases: 13. CDR3 residues: CASSSLWGAGVSGELFL. CDR3 bases: TGTGCCAGCAGTTCCCTGTGGGGAGCGGGAGTTTCCGGGGAGCTGTTTCTT.

This chain links TRBV27 with TRBJ2-2; 9 bases align to TRBD1. The length of the CDR3 is 18 residues. V shed 3 bases, J shed 5 bases, and the junction held 13 bases outside the gene matches. From germline, CDR1 is MNHEY and CDR2 SMNVEV (reference sequence). CDR3: CASSFSPLNRGRTGELFF. In DNA form, the CDR3 reads TGTGCCAGCAGTTTTTCCCCTCTAAACAGGGGGCGAACCGGGGAGCTGTTTTTT.

In its sample, this clonotype was seen a few times. V gene TRBV20-1 combines with J gene TRBJ2-5, with D possibly called TRBD1 or TRBD2 (5 bases each). V was cut by 5 bases and J by 4 bases, with 14 bases left in between. The CDR3 runs 13 residues. CDR1 and CDR2 from the germline V gene are DFQATT and SNEGSKA (reference sequence). CDR3 region: CSARGGGGETQYF. The CDR3 DNA is TGCAGTGCTCGGGGCGGTGGGGGAGAGACCCAGTACTTC.

The V and J genes are TRBV5-5 and TRBJ2-7; possible D gene TRBD1, 5 bases. This CDR3 contains 14 residues. Germline CDR1 reads SGHKS; CDR2 reads YYEKEE (reference sequence). The V and J ends lost 4 bases and 2 bases respectively, with 13 bases between them. The CDR3 protein is CASSDVRATYEQYF. The DNA for the CDR3 is TGTGCCAGCAGCGATGTCAGGGCCACCTACGAGCAGTACTTC. Filled out from reference TRBV5-5 and TRBJ2-7, the complete variable domain reads DAGVTQSPTHLIKTRGQQVTLRCSPISGHKSVSWYQQVLGQGPQFIFQYYEKEERGRGNFPDRFSARQFPNYSSELNVNALLLGDSALYLCASSDVRATYEQYFGPGTRLTVT.